The source of this T cell receptor beta chain is a study of tumour-infiltrating T cells in Burkitt lymphoma. Assay used: immunoSEQ multiplex PCR; TCRdb lists only in-frame clones, some missing. The table lists around 48,000 clones, roughly 31% of them singletons. The clonotype originates from a human donor with Burkitt lymphoma. The specimen was tumor tissue.

The DNA for the CDR3 is TGTGCCACCAGCAGAGATGTAGCGGCTTTCTTT. Its protein product is CATSRDVAAFF. The chain carries TRBV15 and TRBJ1-1; D is ambiguous. The CDR3 runs to 11 residues. The germline V gene encodes CDR1 LNHNV and CDR2 YYDKDF (reference sequence). Trimming took 0 bases from V and 11 from J, leaving 7 bases between them.